This T cell receptor beta chain was captured in a study of blood T cell repertoires in COVID-19. Whole-study context: Samples came from the United States, Italy and Spain, spanning acute and convalescent COVID-19.

The V and J ends lost 6 bases and 4 bases respectively, with 9 bases between them. Germline V gene sequence: CDR1 SGHAT, CDR2 FQNNGV. CDR3 length: 12 residues. In the original workflow: Estimation of nucleated cell counts relied on the amplification of reference gene primers. Profiled with immunoSEQ multiplex PCR; TCRdb holds only in-frame clones, not every one. V and J calls and clone size are given by that table; D and trimming were obtained from the DNA. Here the sample spans about 290,000 clones, about 89% being singletons. The table lists this clone with a count of one. The clonotype comes from a man in his forties or fifties with acute or convalescent COVID-19. The sequenced sample consisted of peripheral blood. The chain couples TRBV11-2 to TRBJ1-1; D not certain. Here the CDR3 reads CASRQPLTEAFF. In DNA form, the CDR3 reads TGTGCCAGCAGACAACCCCTCACTGAAGCTTTCTTT.